The present T cell receptor (beta chain) was sequenced within a study of STAT5B mutations in CD4+ large granular lymphocyte leukemia. A note on this clone: The target antigen is unknown.

Study-level findings and limits: Around 25% of private leukemic clonotypes occurred rarely in other patients' non-leukemic repertoires. Without putative leukemic clones, patient CD4-sorted repertoires remained more clonal than healthy CD4+ repertoires.

Original processing notes: A productive frequency of 2.59 x 10-5 was the lowest detectable. The assay was immunoSEQ multiplex PCR, and TCRdb's table has in-frame clones only and misses some. That table furnishes V, J and clone size, whereas the DNA furnished D and trimming. The top ten clones hold about 12% of a sample with 20,000 or so clones, about 81% of them seen once. This receptor was taken from a human donor in good health. The material sequenced was CD4+ T cells from blood buffy coats.

The CDR3, as DNA: TGTGCCTGGTCCCAAATGCCCTGGACAGATACGCAGTATTTT. This sequence encodes CAWSQMPWTDTQYF. The rearrangement joins TRBV30 to TRBJ2-3; no clear D gene. The CDR3 covers 14 residues. The germline V gene encodes CDR1 GTSNPN and CDR2 SVGIG (reference sequence). V was shortened by 5 bases and J by 3 bases, with 15 bases between the two germline ends.